This TCR beta chain is from a study of cytomegalovirus exposure and HLA in healthy donors. Study summary: As an earlier analysis found, 180 million or so T cells yielded 95 million to 130 million unique TCR beta sequences.

Healthy bone marrow donors made up the donor group. The PCR used 60 Vbeta and 13 Jbeta primers. Repertoires were generated with immunoSEQ multiplex PCR, while TCRdb's copy carries only in-frame clones and drops some. This sample has about 52,000 clones, with about three quarters found just once. The receptor's source is a woman aged 50 to 60 in good health and CMV-seronegative. Sequenced: PBMCs.

The CDR3 DNA reads as TGCGCCAGCAGCTTGGGGGCGGGAGGAACTGAGCAGTTCTTC. Protein: CASSLGAGGTEQFF. The gene calls are TRBV5-1 and TRBJ2-1; 8 nucleotides align to TRBD2. Germline trimming cut 0 bases from V and 9 bases from J; bases unmatched to any gene: 5. The CDR3 runs to 14 residues. The V gene's germline CDR1 is SGHRS and CDR2 YFSETQ.